This T cell receptor beta chain was obtained from a study of long-term antiretroviral therapy in people with HIV. Study outcomes and limitations: HIV repertoire CDR3 lengths ranged less widely than those of controls.

Details on this clone: Its antigen is still unknown.

V shed 2 bases and J 1 base; nucleotides not matched to a gene: 7. Germline V gives CDR1 MGHRA, CDR2 YSYEKL. The CDR3 is made up of 17 amino acids. Sequencing used immunoSEQ v3.0 at survey level. Here immunoSEQ multiplex PCR was the method, and the copy in TCRdb shows in-frame clones only, minus some. The sample has approximately 35,000 clones; around 97% are singletons. Every specimen provided about 0.9-11 million cryopreserved PBMC before DNA extraction took place. The genes are TRBV4-1 and TRBJ2-3; 9 bases agree with TRBD2. This clonotype originated in a man between 25 and 39 years old with HIV. The sequencing used unsorted PBMCs, collected 6.9 years after starting antiretroviral therapy. The CDR3, as DNA: TGCGCCAGCAGCCAACCCCTTCCTAGCGGGGGCACAGATACGCAGTATTTT. This translates into CASSQPLPSGGTDTQYF.